This entry describes one T cell receptor beta chain. Its target is not known. The data originate from a study of cytomegalovirus exposure and HLA in healthy donors. General observations from the study: Analysis was carried out at a later point, and it linked a missense DCLRE1C variant to TCR beta V- and J-gene trimming.

Researchers ran the PCR with 60 Vbeta and 13 Jbeta primers. Clones were read by immunoSEQ multiplex PCR, and TCRdb kept only the in-frame ones, dropping some. The table lists over 200,000 clones, 60% to 80% of them singletons. V was clipped by 6 bases and J by 1 base, with 16 bases between them. Germline CDR1 and CDR2: MNHNS and SASEGT. This CDR3 comprises 15 residues. The source of this sequence is a male donor in good health and CMV-seronegative. Specimen: PBMCs. This chain links TRBV6-1 with TRBJ2-7, with D possibly matching TRBD2 (6 bases). Here the CDR3 DNA reads TGTGCCAGCAGGGAGGGGTTTAATCCGTCCTACGAGCAGTACTTC. Protein: CASREGFNPSYEQYF.